This TCR beta chain was documented in a study of Ad26.COV2.S vaccination and SARS-CoV-2 variants. Whole-study findings and limits: Possible underestimation of total T cell responses by the TCR breadth and depth analyses was noted.

Stated treatment: over 15 received Ad26.COV2.S at low or high dose, single or two shots; five or six received placebo; per-sample allocation not given. Repertoires come from day 63 after the first vaccine or placebo injection. A word on this clone: Its antigen is undetermined.

The repertoire was sequenced with immunoSEQ multiplex PCR; TCRdb's copy has only in-frame clones and lacks some. Among about 680,000 clones, roughly 90% were seen once, and the ten largest hold about 1.5%. Sequenced here: peripheral blood, sampled in a trial of Ad26.COV2.S vaccine versus placebo. The TCR sequence derives from a person between 18 and 59 years old who received the Ad26.COV2.S COVID-19 vaccine or a placebo.

The CDR3 nucleotides read TGTGCCAGCAGTTTCCGACAGGGCTCTGAAGCTTTCTTT. It is translated as CASSFRQGSEAFF. V gene TRBV6-5 combines with J gene TRBJ1-1; TRBD1 matches at 7 bases. The V gene end was trimmed by 4 bases and the J gene end by 6 bases; junction bases not matched to a gene: 5. CDR3 length: 13 amino acids. Germline CDR1 reads MNHEY; CDR2 reads SVGAGI.